This T cell receptor beta chain was retrieved from a study of T cell repertoires in cytomegalovirus infection (dated by TCRdb to about 2019). With regard to the full study: Alongside well-studied HLA-B-restricted epitopes, the peptide stimulations were aimed at recently identified HLA-C-restricted CMV epitopes, whose presentation resists viral immunomodulation. Donor HLA type was relevant to the analysis, as public TCR beta signatures indicated carriage of CMV infection together with the matching HLA type. Results the study describes overall, beyond this receptor: In both this cohort and an independent cohort of some 350 donors, the cumulative frequency of public TCR beta family members distinguished carriers of CMV infection plus the relevant HLA type. In the ex vivo response, HLA-C-restricted CMV-specific TCR beta clonotypes were dominant, and in two of eight donors the single most frequent clonotype came from this HLA-C-restricted group.

The sequencer listed for this sample is Illumina HiSeq 1500. The public reads were run again by TCRdb, first through fastp at Q25 and then through MiXCR, and only productive beta chains were kept. Every CDR3 protein is listed once, alongside the most common genes and DNA of its rows. Present in this sample are fewer than 950,000 distinct CDR3 sequences, around a third of which were seen just once. The ten largest clones represent around 11% of the sample. Of note for this clonotype: Its target antigen remains unknown. Base qualities were left out, and no much larger clone turns up one base away.

The treatment or condition label corresponds to: in vitro stimulation with specific CMV peptide epitopes to enrich CMV-specific T cells. The material sequenced was cultured CD8+ T cells from PBMCs, taken from culture after CMV antigen stimulation. The sequence was collected from a human donor in good health (CMV status not recorded). Some clones in this sample may be carry-over from other donors' samples.

For the CDR3, the sequence is CASSIAWYRQGVGTEAFF. The nucleotides read TGTGCCAGTAGTATAGCCTGGTATCGACAGGGGGTCGGGACTGAAGCTTTCTTT. The chain was built from TRBV19 and TRBJ1-1, with TRBD1 matching 9 junction bases. For CDR1 and CDR2, the germline V gene (reference sequence) lists LNHDA and SQIVND. Trimming takes 1 base off V and 5 bases off J; junction bases not matched to a gene: 14. From the cysteine up to the phenylalanine, the CDR3 has a length of 18 residues. Left in the record is the CDR3 DNA by itself, 54 bases read in frame from the first base. The CDR3 plus the reference TRBV19 and TRBJ1-1 genes for the other parts give the full variable domain: DGGITQSPKYLFRKEGQNVTLSCEQNLNHDAMYWYRQDPGQGLRLIYYSQIVNDFQKGDIAEGYSVSREKKESFPLTVTSAQKNPTAFYLCASSIAWYRQGVGTEAFFGQGTRLTVV.